This T cell receptor (beta chain) is from a study of CD8 T cells in ankylosing spondylitis. Points from the study as a whole: It appeared that ankylosing spondylitis blood was characterized by a TCR beta motif of fewer than 10 highly homologous variants. The clones that were linked to disease were reported to be significantly enriched in matched synovial fluid samples from ankylosing spondylitis patients.

The TCR beta libraries were generated through quantitative 5'-RACE incorporating molecular barcodes. TCRdb independently ran MiXCR on the 5' RACE reads; one entry per CDR3 protein. Of 450,000 to 550,000 distinct CDR3 sequences listed, about 5.7% were seen once; the top ten hold around 3.6%. With 3 bases removed from V and 13 bases from J, the gap between germline ends came to 18 bases. The CDR3 runs to 14 residues. Germline V CDR1 and CDR2: MNHEY, SMNVEV (reference sequence). This clonotype was picked up many times. Its specificity is unknown. This clonotype was obtained from a male donor with ankylosing spondylitis. The chain employs TRBV27 and TRBJ1-4; D is possibly TRBD1 (6 bases). The sequencing input was blood, either unsorted or a sorted T cell fraction (not recorded which). CDR3 sequence (DNA): TGTGCCAGCAGTTTGAAGGGGGTCGCGAGTAGACTGTTTTTT. It yields the protein CASSLKGVASRLFF. Supplemented by reference TRBV27 and TRBJ1-4, the full variable domain reads EAQVTQNPRYLITVTGKKLTVTCSQNMNHEYMSWYRQDPGLGLRQIYYSMNVEVTDKGDVPEGYKVSRKEKRNFPLILESPSPNQTSLYFCASSLKGVASRLFFGSGTQLSVL.